The present T cell receptor (beta chain) was sequenced within a study of tumor and adjacent non-tumor tissue in lung cancer. The library came from three nested PCR rounds adapted from ARM-PCR protocols. MiXCR, applied by TCRdb to the multiplex PCR reads, yields one record per CDR3 protein. The table lists tens of thousands of distinct CDR3 sequences, roughly two thirds of them singletons. Germline values: CDR1 MNHNS, CDR2 SASEGT. This CDR3 has 13 amino acids. With regard to this clonotype: One end of the junction varies from germline; a read error may be responsible.

This sample's RNA came from whole unsorted tissue. Distant lung tissue was collected more than 3 cm away from the tumor edge. J is TRBJ2-7 and V is TRBV6-1, with TRBD2 as a possible D gene (5 bases). The TCR originated in a woman in her 70s with non-small cell lung cancer. The sequenced material came from distant non-tumor lung tissue. The CDR3: CTSSPGSLRGQYF. CDR3 sequence (DNA): TGTACCAGCAGTCCGGGGAGCCTTCGCGGGCAGTACTTC.